This TCR beta chain was sequenced during a study of response to subunit inactivated influenza vaccine. The CDR3 runs 13 residues. From germline, CDR1 is DFQATT and CDR2 SNEGSKA (reference sequence). V was trimmed by 4 bases and J by 1 base, leaving 11 bases between them. Overall study findings and caveats: Few additional T cells are recruited per seasonal influenza vaccination, authors suggested.

TCRdb used MiXCR to reprocess the RT-PCR reads, holding one entry per CDR3 protein. Of under 750,000 distinct CDR3 sequences in the sample, about an eighth were seen once. This clonotype has just a few counts. Its antigen is as yet unknown. The sequence came from a man aged 50 to 59 who received an inactivated influenza vaccine. The chain joins TRBV20-1 to TRBJ2-7, with D tentatively TRBD2 (5 bases). This sample comprised PBMCs from blood, obtained on the day of vaccination. The CDR3 sequence: CSAMTMRSYEQYF. The CDR3 DNA reads as TGCAGTGCTATGACTATGAGGTCCTACGAGCAGTACTTC.